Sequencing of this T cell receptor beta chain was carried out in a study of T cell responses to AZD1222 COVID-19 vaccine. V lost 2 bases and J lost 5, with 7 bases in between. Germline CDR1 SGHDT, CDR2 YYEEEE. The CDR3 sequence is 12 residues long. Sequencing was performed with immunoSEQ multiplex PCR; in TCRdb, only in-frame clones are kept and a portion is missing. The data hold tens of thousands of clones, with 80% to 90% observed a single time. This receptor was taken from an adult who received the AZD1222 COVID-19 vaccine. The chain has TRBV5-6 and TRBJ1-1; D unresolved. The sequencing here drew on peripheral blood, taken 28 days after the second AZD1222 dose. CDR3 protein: CASSFGRTEAFF. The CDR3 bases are TGTGCCAGCAGCTTCGGAAGGACTGAAGCTTTCTTT. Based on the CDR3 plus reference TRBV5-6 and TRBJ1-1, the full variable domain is DAGVTQSPTHLIKTRGQQVTLRCSPKSGHDTVSWYQQALGQGPQFIFQYYEEEERQRGNFPDRFSGHQFPNYSSELNVNALLLGDSALYLCASSFGRTEAFFGQGTRLTVV.